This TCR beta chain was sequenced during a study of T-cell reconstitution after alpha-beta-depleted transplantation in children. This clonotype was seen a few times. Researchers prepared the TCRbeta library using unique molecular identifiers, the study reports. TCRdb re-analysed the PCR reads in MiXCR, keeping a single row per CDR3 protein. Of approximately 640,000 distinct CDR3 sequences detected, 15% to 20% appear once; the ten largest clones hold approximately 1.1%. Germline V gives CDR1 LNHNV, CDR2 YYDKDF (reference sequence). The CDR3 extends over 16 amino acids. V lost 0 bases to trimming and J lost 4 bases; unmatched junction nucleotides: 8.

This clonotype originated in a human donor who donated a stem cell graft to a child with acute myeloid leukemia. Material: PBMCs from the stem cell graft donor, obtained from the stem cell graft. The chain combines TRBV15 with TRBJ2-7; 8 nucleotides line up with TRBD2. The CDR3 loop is CATSRDPGGAQYEQYF. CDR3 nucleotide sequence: TGTGCCACCAGCAGAGATCCGGGGGGGGCCCAGTACGAGCAGTACTTC.